The present entry profiles one TCR beta chain with its context. This specimen belongs to a study of cytomegalovirus exposure and HLA in healthy donors. Germline V gene lookup returns CDR1 SGHDT and CDR2 YYEEEE. The CDR3 loop spans 16 amino acids. Trimming stripped 2 bases from V and 0 bases from J, with 12 bases between. With 60 Vbeta and 13 Jbeta primers, the PCR was carried out. Sequencing was performed with immunoSEQ multiplex PCR; in TCRdb, only in-frame clones are kept and a portion is missing. Among a few hundred thousand clones listed, 75% to 85% were seen once. Sequencing input: PBMCs. The TCR comes from a woman aged 60-70 years in good health and CMV-seropositive. The chain links TRBV5-6 to TRBJ2-1; D possibly corresponds to TRBD1 (5 bases). CDR3 region: CASSFPDTRSYNEQFF. CDR3 nucleotide sequence: TGTGCCAGCAGCTTTCCGGACACTCGCTCCTACAATGAGCAGTTCTTC.